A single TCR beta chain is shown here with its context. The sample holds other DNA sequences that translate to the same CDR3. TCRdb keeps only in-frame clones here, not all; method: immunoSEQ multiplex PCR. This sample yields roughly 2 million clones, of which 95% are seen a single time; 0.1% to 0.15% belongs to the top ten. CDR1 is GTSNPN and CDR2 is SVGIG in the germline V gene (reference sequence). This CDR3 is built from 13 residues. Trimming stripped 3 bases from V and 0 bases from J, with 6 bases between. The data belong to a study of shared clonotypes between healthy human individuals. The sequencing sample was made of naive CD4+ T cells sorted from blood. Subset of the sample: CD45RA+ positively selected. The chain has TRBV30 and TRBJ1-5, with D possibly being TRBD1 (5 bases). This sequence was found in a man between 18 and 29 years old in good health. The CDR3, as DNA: TGTGCCTGGAGCAGGGATAGCAATCAGCCCCAGCATTTT. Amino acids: CAWSRDSNQPQHF.